This T cell receptor (beta chain) came from a study of OX40 agonist ivuxolimab in advanced cancers. Regarding the research as a whole: The costimulatory receptor OX40 (CD134) was targeted by ivuxolimab, a fully human IgG2 agonistic monoclonal antibody. Three dose-escalation patients achieved partial responses, one with hepatocellular carcinoma and two with cutaneous melanoma. The purpose of peripheral TCRbeta sequencing was to test whether ivuxolimab changed TCR sequence diversity and led to clonal T-cell expansion. Of the roughly 51 patients in dose escalation, 19 had hepatocellular carcinoma, some 15 had melanoma, 9 had renal cell carcinoma and 9 had head and neck cancer. Intravenous ivuxolimab was administered to patients every 2 weeks at six dose levels: 0.01, 0.1, 0.3, 1.5, 3 and 10 mg/kg. The monotherapy dose-escalation portion (N = 52 patients) of the phase I ivuxolimab trial is reported in the paper. Prior anti-PD-1, anti-PD-L1 or anti-CTLA-4 therapy was permitted, and checkpoint inhibitors had been received by about 36% of dose-escalation patients. In the dose-escalation cohort, 70% to 85% of patients were male, and the mean age was approximately 60 years, with a range of about 23 to 90. Broad study findings and their caveats: In the 0.1-3.0 mg/kg groups, partial responders were among the patients with the lowest normalized peripheral clonal expansion, particularly in CD8+ T cells. Low levels of normalized T-cell clonal expansion were also seen in some patients who did not respond. After ivuxolimab, more expanded clones were found on average in CD8+ T cells than in CD4+ T cells. At doses from 0.1 to 3.0 mg/kg, clonal expansion was seen in both CD4+ and CD8+ blood T cells between baseline and week 6. Which antigens the clonally expanded peripheral T cells were specific for was not determined.

For sequencing of the TCRbeta CDR3 region, genomic DNA was extracted from the sorted cells. The immunoSEQ Assay was used for sequencing of TCRbeta CDR3 regions. TCRdb obtained this table from immuneACCESS and retained in-frame rearrangements with V and J assigned. These tables miss some clones; where compared with another copy, unresolved V genes account for less than half of the shortfall, and the remainder is unexplained. The sample table records roughly 63,000 clones; approximately 92% of these occur just once. The top ten constitute around 13% of the sample. The junction carries 13 bases between V and J, which are trimmed by 6 bases and 8 bases respectively. Looking up the germline V gene (reference sequence) yields CDR1 LNHDA and CDR2 SQIVND. Inclusive of the bounding cysteine and phenylalanine, the CDR3 is 12 residues long. The only DNA kept is the CDR3, 36 bases in frame from the first base.

Notes on this clone: Its antigen is still unknown. The record has no base qualities; no much larger clone is one base away.

The trial excluded patients who had a history of autoimmune disease or who were on systemic immunosuppression. In every dose cohort, peripheral blood was drawn for TCR sequencing at baseline, cycle 4 day 1, and cycle 7 day 1. The samples were taken from a phase I, first-in-human, multicenter, open-label dose-escalation trial of ivuxolimab. Adults with locally advanced or metastatic head and neck squamous cell, hepatocellular, melanoma or renal cell carcinoma were enrolled in the trial. Before TCR sequencing, CD4+ T cells and CD8+ T cells were sorted from peripheral blood as separate populations. The input for sequencing was CD4+ or CD8+ T cells sorted from blood, taken in a trial of the OX40 agonist ivuxolimab. This sequence uses TRBV19 and TRBJ1-2, with no reliable assignment of the D segment. The clonotype was recovered from an adult with an advanced solid tumor such as melanoma, head and neck, liver or kidney cancer. This receptor has the CDR3 CASRVGVLGYTF. The DNA sequence is given as TGTGCCAGTAGGGTCGGGGTTTTGGGCTACACCTTC.